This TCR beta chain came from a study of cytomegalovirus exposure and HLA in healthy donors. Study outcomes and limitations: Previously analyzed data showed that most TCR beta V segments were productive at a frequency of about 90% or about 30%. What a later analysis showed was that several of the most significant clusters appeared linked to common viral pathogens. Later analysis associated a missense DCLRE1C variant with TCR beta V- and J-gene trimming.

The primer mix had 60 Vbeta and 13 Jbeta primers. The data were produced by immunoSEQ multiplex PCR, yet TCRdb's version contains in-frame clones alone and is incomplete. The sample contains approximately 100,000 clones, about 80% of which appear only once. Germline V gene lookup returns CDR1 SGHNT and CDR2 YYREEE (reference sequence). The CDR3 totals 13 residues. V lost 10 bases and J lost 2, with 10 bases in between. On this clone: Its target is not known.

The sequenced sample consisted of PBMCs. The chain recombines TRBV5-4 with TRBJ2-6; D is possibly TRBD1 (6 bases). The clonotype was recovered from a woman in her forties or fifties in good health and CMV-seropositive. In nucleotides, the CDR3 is TGTGCCCGAACAGGGACTGGGGCCAACGTCCTGACTTTC. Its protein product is CARTGTGANVLTF.